The entry below describes one TCR beta chain. Its target is not known. This CDR3 has 14 residues. Germline V lookup: CDR1 SNHLY, CDR2 FYNNEI. V shed 6 bases and J 1 base; nucleotides not matched to a gene: 0. This entry comes from a study of OX40 agonist ivuxolimab in advanced cancers. Broader study findings: CD8+ T cells were the subset that, on average, had more expanded clones than CD4+. Some patients without response likewise showed low normalized clonal expansion.

Data came from immunoSEQ multiplex PCR; TCRdb stores just in-frame clones and leaves some out. The table shows under 150,000 clones, with around 93% occurring only once. The source is an adult with an advanced solid tumor such as melanoma, head and neck, liver or kidney cancer. The sample consisted of CD4+ or CD8+ T cells sorted from blood, taken in a trial of the OX40 agonist ivuxolimab. This chain connects TRBV2 to TRBJ2-6; 7 positions match TRBD1. CDR3 in amino acids: CASRDRSGANVLTF. DNA of the CDR3: TGTGCCAGCAGGGACAGGTCTGGGGCCAACGTCCTGACTTTC.